These 3 T cell receptor beta chains came from one sample sequenced in a study of identical twins. TCRdb processed the 5' RACE reads anew with MiXCR; each CDR3 protein has one entry. Here the sample spans hundreds of thousands of distinct CDR3 sequences, roughly 6% being singletons. Sequenced input: naive T cells sorted from blood. These receptors all stem from a man aged 18-30 years in good health.

This clonotype was recorded many times. This chain links TRBV4-3 with TRBJ1-2; the D gene is possibly TRBD1 (6 bases). The CDR3 is made up of 14 amino acids. Germline CDR1 reads LGHNA; CDR2 reads YSLEER. The V end lost 3 bases, the J end lost 3 bases, and 11 bases lay between the germline ends. This CDR3 is CASSHTDSYYGYTF. As DNA, the CDR3 is TGCGCCAGCAGCCACACGGACAGCTACTATGGCTACACCTTC.

This clonotype was seen at least ten times. The rearrangement links TRBV24-1 to TRBJ2-1, with 11 bases aligning to TRBD2. Germline V gives CDR1 KGHDR, CDR2 SFDVKD. The CDR3 totals 13 residues. Trimming at V came to 3 bases and at J to 9 bases, leaving 0 bases not matched to a gene. In nucleotides, the CDR3 is TGTGCCACCAGTGATGGGACTAGCGGTGAGCAGTTCTTC. Amino acid sequence: CATSDGTSGEQFF.

At least ten counts were recorded for this clonotype. The V call is TRBV27, the J call TRBJ2-7; D ambiguous. The V gene's germline CDR1 is MNHEY and CDR2 SMNVEV (reference sequence). V was shortened by 4 bases and J by 0 bases, with 7 bases between the two germline ends. There are 13 residues in the CDR3. The CDR3: CASSYRSSYEQYF. The CDR3 bases are TGTGCCAGCAGTTATCGTAGCTCCTACGAGCAGTACTTC.